These 11 T cell receptor beta chains were all obtained from the same sample, sequenced in a study of OX40 agonist ivuxolimab in advanced cancers. The protocol was immunoSEQ multiplex PCR, while the TCRdb copy is restricted to in-frame clones and leaves out a portion. The sample holds tens of thousands of clones, about 88% seen once. Specimen: CD4+ or CD8+ T cells sorted from blood, collected in a trial of the OX40 agonist ivuxolimab. The receptors here all came from an adult with an advanced solid tumor such as melanoma, head and neck, liver or kidney cancer.

This chain links TRBV11-2 with TRBJ2-5, with TRBD1 identical over 11 bases. V shed 1 base, J shed 2 bases, and the junction held 3 bases outside the gene matches. This CDR3 region has 16 residues. Germline loops: CDR1 SGHAT, CDR2 FQNNGV. Here the CDR3 reads CASSLGTGGPQETQYF. The CDR3 nucleotides are TGTGCCAGCAGCTTAGGGACAGGGGGCCCTCAAGAGACCCAGTACTTC. Together with reference TRBV11-2 and TRBJ2-5, the CDR3 gives the full variable domain: EAGVAQSPRYKIIEKRQSVAFWCNPISGHATLYWYQQILGQGPKLLIQFQNNGVVDDSQLPKDRFSAERLKGVDSTLKIQPAKLEDSAVYLCASSLGTGGPQETQYFGPGTRLLVL.

The CDR3 sequence is CASSPGGGIYEQYF. CDR3 coding DNA: TGTGCCAGCTCACCAGGCGGGGGTATCTACGAGCAGTACTTC. This chain uses TRBV18 with TRBJ2-7, with 7 nucleotides matching TRBD2. The germline CDR1 and CDR2 sequences are KGHSH and LQKENI. This CDR3 is built from 14 residues. V was pared by 2 bases and J by 3 bases, with 4 bases of the junction left unmatched.

The chain has TRBV6-8 and TRBJ2-1; TRBD1 agrees at 9 bases. This CDR3 spans 14 amino acids. The V segment lost 6 bases and the J segment 8 bases; nucleotides outside the gene matches: 8. Germline CDR1 is MNHGY and CDR2 is SAAAGT. CDR3 coding DNA: TGTGCCAGCAGCCGCCGGACAGGGGCGCATGAGCAGTTCTTC. This codes for CASSRRTGAHEQFF.

V gene TRBV6-1 combines with J gene TRBJ1-1; 10 positions agree with TRBD1. This CDR3 is 13 amino acids long. CDR1 and CDR2 from the germline V gene are MNHNS and SASEGT. J gave up 4 bases and V 8 bases, and 4 bases lay outside the gene matches. This chain's CDR3 is CASGTGVLTEAFF. The CDR3 nucleotides are TGTGCCAGCGGGACAGGGGTTCTCACTGAAGCTTTCTTT.

The CDR3 DNA follows: TGTGCCAGTAGTACCCAAGACTCTGGGGCCAACGTCCTGACTTTC. It is translated as CASSTQDSGANVLTF. V is TRBV19 and J is TRBJ2-6; no reliable D call. CDR1 is LNHDA, CDR2 SQIVND, per germline (reference sequence). CDR3 length: 15 residues. Trimming left V 4 bases short and J 0 bases short, with 7 bases between.

In its sample, this clone was seen once. The chain employs TRBV5-1 and TRBJ1-4; D possibly corresponds to TRBD1 (6 bases). V dropped 0 bases and J dropped 8 bases, with 17 bases sitting between them. The CDR3 is 16 residues long. Germline V gene data show CDR1 as SGHRS and CDR2 as YFSETQ. The CDR3 nucleotides are TGCGCCAGCAGCTTGGAATTAAGCAGGGGACGGGAAAAACTGTTTTTT. Amino acid sequence: CASSLELSRGREKLFF. Using reference TRBV5-1 and TRBJ1-4 for the parts outside the CDR3, the full variable domain is KAGVTQTPRYLIKTRGQQVTLSCSPISGHRSVSWYQQTPGQGLQFLFEYFSETQRNKGNFPGRFSGRQFSNSRSEMNVSTLELGDSALYLCASSLELSRGREKLFFGSGTQLSVL.

The chain links TRBV9 to TRBJ2-1; possibly TRBD2 for D (6 bases). Germline V gene sequence: CDR1 SGDLS, CDR2 YYNGEE. The length of the CDR3 is 15 residues. Between the trimmed V and J ends, which lost 3 bases and 2 bases, there was a span of 12 bases. Here the CDR3 DNA reads TGTGCCAGCAGCGCTTTAGCGGATACCTACAATGAGCAGTTCTTC. It specifies CASSALADTYNEQFF.

The chain is built from TRBV5-1 and TRBJ2-5; unclear D gene. Germline CDR1 reads SGHRS; CDR2 reads YFSETQ. The length of the CDR3 is 13 residues. V shed 0 bases and J shed 4 bases, with 7 bases lying between them. CDR3 residues: CASSLGGGETQYF. In DNA, the CDR3 is TGCGCCAGCAGCTTGGGCGGCGGAGAGACCCAGTACTTC.

V is TRBV19 and J is TRBJ2-7; tentative D call: TRBD1 (6 bases). The CDR3 has 13 residues. Germline loops: CDR1 LNHDA, CDR2 SQIVND (reference sequence). V lost 6 bases, J lost 7 bases, and 16 bases lay in between. CDR3 sequence (DNA): TGTGCCAGTAGCCCCAGGACAGTTCGGGAGCAGTACTTC. Residues: CASSPRTVREQYF. The whole variable domain, remainder taken from reference TRBV19 and TRBJ2-7, is DGGITQSPKYLFRKEGQNVTLSCEQNLNHDAMYWYRQDPGQGLRLIYYSQIVNDFQKGDIAEGYSVSREKKESFPLTVTSAQKNPTAFYLCASSPRTVREQYFGPGTRLTVT.

The V and J genes are TRBV5-1 and TRBJ1-6; TRBD1 matches 9 bases. J was trimmed by 5 bases and V by 4 bases; bases with no gene match: 4. The CDR3 totals 15 residues. Germline-derived CDR1 and CDR2 are SGHRS and YFSETQ. The CDR3 DNA sequence: TGCGCCAGCAGCCTACGACAGGGGGATAATTCACCCCTCCACTTT. Amino acids: CASSLRQGDNSPLHF.

The chain uses TRBV5-5 and TRBJ1-5; 9 positions agree with TRBD1. Germline V lookup: CDR1 SGHKS, CDR2 YYEKEE (reference sequence). Germline trimming cut 4 bases from V and 6 bases from J; bases unmatched to any gene: 8. The CDR3 contains 15 residues. The CDR3 bases are TGTGCCAGCAGCCGCGGGACAGGGAGGATTCAGCCCCAGCATTTT. It is translated as CASSRGTGRIQPQHF.